The clone carrying this T cell receptor beta chain was seen just once. An end of the junction differs from the germline gene, which may be a read error. This specimen belongs to a study of cytomegalovirus exposure and HLA in healthy donors. It was with 60 Vbeta and 13 Jbeta primers that the PCR ran. Sequencing was performed with immunoSEQ multiplex PCR; in TCRdb, only in-frame clones are kept and a portion is missing. The data show over 110,000 clones, roughly four fifths seen once. The clonotype originates from a male donor in good health and CMV-seronegative. The sample consisted of PBMCs.

Here the CDR3 DNA reads TGTTCCAGCAGCTTCGGGACTCCCGGACTAGCAGACGGGCAGTACTTC. This codes for CSSSFGTPGLADGQYF. The chain is built from TRBV7-9 and TRBJ2-7, with 8 bases that match TRBD2. Germline-derived CDR1 and CDR2 are SEHNR and FQNEAQ (reference sequence). The CDR3 totals 16 residues.